This T cell receptor (beta chain) was recorded in a study of cytomegalovirus exposure and HLA in healthy donors. In the case of this clone: The antigen remains undetermined.

The germline V gene has CDR1 SGHDT and CDR2 YYEEEE. The CDR3 runs 15 residues. J gave up 5 bases and V 4 bases, and 7 bases lay outside the gene matches. Study-wide findings and caveats: The study flagged approximately 180 TCR beta chains as cytomegalovirus-associated. Reports described diagnosis of cytomegalovirus status by the classifier as highly specific and sensitive. Some public TCRs appeared in many individuals, while most sequences were rare.

Produced via immunoSEQ multiplex PCR; TCRdb's table is partial and in-frame only. The profile covers fewer than 150,000 clones, with more than 85% appearing a single time and about 4.5% taken by the ten largest. The sample was PBMCs. The chain carries TRBV5-6 and TRBJ2-5; the match to TRBD2 covers 11 bases. The sequence was obtained from a man between 18 and 29 years old in good health and CMV-seropositive. The chain's CDR3 is CASSKTSGVGETQYF. The CDR3 DNA is TGTGCCAGCAGCAAGACTAGCGGGGTTGGGGAGACCCAGTACTTC.